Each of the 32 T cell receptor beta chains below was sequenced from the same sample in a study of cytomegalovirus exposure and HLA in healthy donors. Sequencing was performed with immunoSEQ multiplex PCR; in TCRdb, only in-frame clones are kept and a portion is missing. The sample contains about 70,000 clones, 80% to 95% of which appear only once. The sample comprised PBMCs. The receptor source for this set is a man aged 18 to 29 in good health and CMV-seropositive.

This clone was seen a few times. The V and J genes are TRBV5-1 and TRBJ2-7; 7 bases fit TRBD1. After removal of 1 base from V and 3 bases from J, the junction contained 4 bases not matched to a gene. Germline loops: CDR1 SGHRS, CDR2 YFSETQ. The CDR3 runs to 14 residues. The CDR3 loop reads CASSLTYRGYEQYF. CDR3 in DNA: TGCGCCAGCAGCTTGACCTACAGGGGCTACGAGCAGTACTTC.

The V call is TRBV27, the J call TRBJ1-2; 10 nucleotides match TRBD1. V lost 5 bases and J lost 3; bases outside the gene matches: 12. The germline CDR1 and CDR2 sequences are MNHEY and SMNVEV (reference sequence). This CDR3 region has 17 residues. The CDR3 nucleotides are TGTGCCAGCAGTCCACGGACAGGGGGGTGGCTCGACTATGGCTACACCTTC. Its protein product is CASSPRTGGWLDYGYTF.

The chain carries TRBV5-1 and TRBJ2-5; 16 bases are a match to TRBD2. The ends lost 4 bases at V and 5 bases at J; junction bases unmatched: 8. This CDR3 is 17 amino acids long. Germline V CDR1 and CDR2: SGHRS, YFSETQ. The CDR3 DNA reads TGCGCCAGCAGCCCTCGAGGGACTAGCGGGAGGGGTGAGACCCAGTACTTC. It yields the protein CASSPRGTSGRGETQYF.

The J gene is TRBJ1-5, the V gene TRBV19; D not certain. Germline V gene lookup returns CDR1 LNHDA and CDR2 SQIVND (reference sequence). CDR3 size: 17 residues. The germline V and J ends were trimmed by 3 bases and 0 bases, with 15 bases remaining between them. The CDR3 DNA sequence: TGTGCCAGTAGTATCCGAGGGCAGATCCTTAGCAATCAGCCCCAGCATTTT. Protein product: CASSIRGQILSNQPQHF.

The CDR3 coding sequence is TGTGCCAGCAGACCCCACGTCGGGGGATACGATAGCAATCAGCCCCAGCATTTT. It specifies CASRPHVGGYDSNQPQHF. The rearrangement joins TRBV28 to TRBJ1-5, with D tentatively TRBD1 (5 bases). Germline assignment: CDR1 MDHEN and CDR2 SYDVKM. This CDR3 has 18 residues. The germline V and J ends were trimmed by 6 bases and 0 bases, with 21 bases remaining between them.

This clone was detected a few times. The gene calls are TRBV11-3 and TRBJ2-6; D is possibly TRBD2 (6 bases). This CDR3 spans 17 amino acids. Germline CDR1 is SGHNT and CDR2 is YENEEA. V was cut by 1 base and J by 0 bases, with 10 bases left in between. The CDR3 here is CASSLVGRGSGANVLTF. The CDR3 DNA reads TGTGCCAGCAGCTTAGTAGGGCGGGGCTCTGGGGCCAACGTCCTGACTTTC.

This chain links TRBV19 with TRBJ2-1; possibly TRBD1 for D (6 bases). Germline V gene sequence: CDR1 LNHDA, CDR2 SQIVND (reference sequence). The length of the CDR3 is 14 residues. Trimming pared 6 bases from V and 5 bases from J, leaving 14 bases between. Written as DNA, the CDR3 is TGTGCCAGTAGAAACAGGGCAGGAGACAATGAGCAGTTCTTC. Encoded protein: CASRNRAGDNEQFF.

The CDR3 loop is CASSLAGTTGELFF. As DNA, the CDR3 is TGTGCCAGCAGCTTAGCCGGGACAACCGGGGAGCTGTTTTTT. This chain joins TRBV7-3 and TRBJ2-2; possible D gene TRBD1, 6 bases. The CDR3 length is 14 residues. Trimming stripped 2 bases from V and 5 bases from J, with 9 bases between. In germline, CDR1 is SGHTA, CDR2 FQGTGA.

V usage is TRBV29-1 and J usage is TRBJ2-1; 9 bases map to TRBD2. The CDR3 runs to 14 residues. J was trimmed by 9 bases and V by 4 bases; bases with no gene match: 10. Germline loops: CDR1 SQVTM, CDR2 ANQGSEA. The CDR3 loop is CSVVSSSGILEQFF. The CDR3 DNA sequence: TGCAGCGTTGTCAGTTCTAGCGGGATCCTTGAGCAGTTCTTC.

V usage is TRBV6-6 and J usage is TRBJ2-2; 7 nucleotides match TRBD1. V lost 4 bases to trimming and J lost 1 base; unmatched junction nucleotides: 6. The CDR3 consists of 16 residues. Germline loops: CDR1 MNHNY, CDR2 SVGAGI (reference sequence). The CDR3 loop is CASSLYRGENTGELFF. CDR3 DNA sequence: TGTGCCAGCAGTTTATACAGGGGCGAGAACACCGGGGAGCTGTTTTTT.

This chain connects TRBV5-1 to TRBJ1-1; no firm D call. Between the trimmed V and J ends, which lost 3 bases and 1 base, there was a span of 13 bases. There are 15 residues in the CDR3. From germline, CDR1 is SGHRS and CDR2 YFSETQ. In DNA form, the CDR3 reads TGCGCCAGCAGCTATGGGCCTTCAGCGAACACTGAAGCTTTCTTT. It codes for CASSYGPSANTEAFF.

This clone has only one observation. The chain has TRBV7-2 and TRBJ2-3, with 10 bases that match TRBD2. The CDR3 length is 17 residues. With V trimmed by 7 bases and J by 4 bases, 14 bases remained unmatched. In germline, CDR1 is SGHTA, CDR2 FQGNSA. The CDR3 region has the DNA TGTGCCAGCACCCTAGCCAGCGGGAGGGCCATTGCAGATACGCAGTATTTT. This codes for CASTLASGRAIADTQYF.

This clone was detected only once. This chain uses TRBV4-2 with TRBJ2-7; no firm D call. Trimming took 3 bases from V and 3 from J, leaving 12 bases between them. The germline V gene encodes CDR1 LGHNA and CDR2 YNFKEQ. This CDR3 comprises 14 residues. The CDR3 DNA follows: TGTGCCAGCAGCCACCCCGCCAGTAACTACGAGCAGTACTTC. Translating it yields CASSHPASNYEQYF.

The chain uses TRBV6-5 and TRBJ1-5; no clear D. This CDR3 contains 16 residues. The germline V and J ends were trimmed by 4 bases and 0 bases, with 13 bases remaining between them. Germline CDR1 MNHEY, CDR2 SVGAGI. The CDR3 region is CASSSTDGYSNQPQHF. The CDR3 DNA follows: TGTGCCAGCAGTTCTACAGATGGTTATAGCAATCAGCCCCAGCATTTT.

CDR3 loop: CATSDEYGTSGTRTGELFF. For the CDR3, the DNA is TGTGCCACCAGCGACGAATATGGGACTAGCGGGACGAGGACCGGGGAGCTGTTTTTT. The chain couples TRBV15 to TRBJ2-2; 13 bases are a match to TRBD2. Germline CDR1 LNHNV, CDR2 YYDKDF (reference sequence). V shed 5 bases and J 5 bases; nucleotides not matched to a gene: 14. The CDR3 length is 19 residues.

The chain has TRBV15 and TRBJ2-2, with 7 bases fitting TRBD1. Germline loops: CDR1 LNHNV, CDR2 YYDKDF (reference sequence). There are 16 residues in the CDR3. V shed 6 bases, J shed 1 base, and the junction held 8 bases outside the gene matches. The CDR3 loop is CATSTHRGRNTGELFF. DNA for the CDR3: TGTGCCACCAGTACCCACAGGGGAAGGAACACCGGGGAGCTGTTTTTT.

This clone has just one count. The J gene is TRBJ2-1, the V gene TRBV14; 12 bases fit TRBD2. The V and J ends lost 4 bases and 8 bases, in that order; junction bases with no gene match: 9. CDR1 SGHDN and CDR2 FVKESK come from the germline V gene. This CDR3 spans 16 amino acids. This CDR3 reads CASSPSLAGGRDEQFF. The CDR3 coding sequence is TGTGCCAGCAGCCCCAGTCTAGCGGGAGGGCGGGATGAGCAGTTCTTC.

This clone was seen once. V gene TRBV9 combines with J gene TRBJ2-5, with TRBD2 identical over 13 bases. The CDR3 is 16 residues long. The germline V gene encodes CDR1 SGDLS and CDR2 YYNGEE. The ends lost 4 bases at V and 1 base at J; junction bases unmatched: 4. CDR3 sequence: CASSTWTSGSQETQYF. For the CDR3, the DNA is TGTGCCAGCAGCACATGGACTAGCGGGAGCCAAGAGACCCAGTACTTC.

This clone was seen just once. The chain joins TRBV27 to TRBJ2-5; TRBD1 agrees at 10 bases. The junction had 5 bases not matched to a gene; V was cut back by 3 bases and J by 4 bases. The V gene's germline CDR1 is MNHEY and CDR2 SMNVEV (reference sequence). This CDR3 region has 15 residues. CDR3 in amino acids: CASSLGTGVGETQYF. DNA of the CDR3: TGTGCCAGCAGTTTGGGGACAGGGGTGGGAGAGACCCAGTACTTC.

In DNA form, the CDR3 reads TGTGCCAGCAGCCGGGGGGGTATGACGAGCAATCAGCCCCAGCATTTT. The encoded protein is CASSRGGMTSNQPQHF. The chain links TRBV7-9 to TRBJ1-5; D might be TRBD1 (5 bases). This CDR3 comprises 16 residues. Trimming cost V 5 bases and J 1 base, with 15 bases left between them. Germline values: CDR1 SEHNR, CDR2 FQNEAQ (reference sequence).

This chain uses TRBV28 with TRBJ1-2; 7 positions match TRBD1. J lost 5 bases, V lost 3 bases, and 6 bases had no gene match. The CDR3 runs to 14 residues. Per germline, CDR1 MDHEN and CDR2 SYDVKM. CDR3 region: CASSLTGRWYGYTF. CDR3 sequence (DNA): TGTGCCAGCAGTTTGACAGGGAGATGGTATGGCTACACCTTC.

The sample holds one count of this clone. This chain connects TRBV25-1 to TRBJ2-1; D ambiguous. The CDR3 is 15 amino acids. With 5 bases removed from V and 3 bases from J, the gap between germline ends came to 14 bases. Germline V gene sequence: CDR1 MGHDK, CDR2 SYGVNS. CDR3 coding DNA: TGTGCCAGCAGTAGATTTGCTCTCTACTACAATGAGCAGTTCTTC. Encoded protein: CASSRFALYYNEQFF.

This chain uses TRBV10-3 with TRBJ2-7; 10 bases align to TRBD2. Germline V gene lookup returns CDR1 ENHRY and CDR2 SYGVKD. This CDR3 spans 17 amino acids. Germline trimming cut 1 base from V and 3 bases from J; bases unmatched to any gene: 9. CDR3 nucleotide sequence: TGTGCCATCAGTGAGTTTGGAACTAGCGGGACCATCTACGAGCAGTACTTC. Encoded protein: CAISEFGTSGTIYEQYF.

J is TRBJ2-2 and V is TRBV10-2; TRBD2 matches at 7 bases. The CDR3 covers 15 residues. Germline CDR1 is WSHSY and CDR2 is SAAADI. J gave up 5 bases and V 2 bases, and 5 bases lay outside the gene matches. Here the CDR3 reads CASSERVSGTGELFF. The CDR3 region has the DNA TGCGCCAGCAGTGAGAGGGTTAGCGGGACCGGGGAGCTGTTTTTT.

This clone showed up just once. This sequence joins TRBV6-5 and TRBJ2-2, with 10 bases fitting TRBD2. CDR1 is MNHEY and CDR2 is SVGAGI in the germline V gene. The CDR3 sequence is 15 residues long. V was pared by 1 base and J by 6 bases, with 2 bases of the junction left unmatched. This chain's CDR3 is CASSYWGLAPGELFF. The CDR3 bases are TGTGCCAGCAGTTACTGGGGACTAGCGCCCGGGGAGCTGTTTTTT.

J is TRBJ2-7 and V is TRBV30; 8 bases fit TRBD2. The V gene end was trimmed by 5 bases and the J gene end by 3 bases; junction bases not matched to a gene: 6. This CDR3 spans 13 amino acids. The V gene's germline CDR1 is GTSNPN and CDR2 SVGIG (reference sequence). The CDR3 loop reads CAWALTSGYEQYF. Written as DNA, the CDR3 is TGTGCCTGGGCCCTAACTAGCGGCTACGAGCAGTACTTC.

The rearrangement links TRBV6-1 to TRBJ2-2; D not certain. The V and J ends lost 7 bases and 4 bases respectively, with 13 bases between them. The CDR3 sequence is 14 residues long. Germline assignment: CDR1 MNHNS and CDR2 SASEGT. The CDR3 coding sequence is TGTGCCAGCAATCAAGGAGCAGTCACCGGGGAGCTGTTTTTT. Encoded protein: CASNQGAVTGELFF.

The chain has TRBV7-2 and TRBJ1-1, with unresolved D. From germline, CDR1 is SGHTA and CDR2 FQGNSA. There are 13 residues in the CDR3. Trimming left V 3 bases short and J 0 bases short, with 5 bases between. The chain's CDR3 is CASSLRMNTEAFF. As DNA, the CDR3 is TGTGCCAGCAGCTTGCGTATGAACACTGAAGCTTTCTTT.

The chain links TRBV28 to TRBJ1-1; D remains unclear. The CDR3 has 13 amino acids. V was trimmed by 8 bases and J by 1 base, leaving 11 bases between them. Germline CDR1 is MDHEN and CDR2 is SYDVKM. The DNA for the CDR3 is TGTGCCAGCCGACTATCGGGGAACACTGAAGCTTTCTTT. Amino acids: CASRLSGNTEAFF. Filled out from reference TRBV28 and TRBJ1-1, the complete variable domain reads DVKVTQSSRYLVKRTGEKVFLECVQDMDHENMFWYRQDPGLGLRLIYFSYDVKMKEKGDIPEGYSVSREKKERFSLILESASTNQTSMYLCASRLSGNTEAFFGQGTRLTVV.

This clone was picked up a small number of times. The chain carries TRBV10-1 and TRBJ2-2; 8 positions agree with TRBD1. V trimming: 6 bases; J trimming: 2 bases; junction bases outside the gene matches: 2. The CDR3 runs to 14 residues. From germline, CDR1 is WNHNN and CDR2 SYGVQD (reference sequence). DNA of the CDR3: TGCGCCAGCAGACAGGGGGTTAACACCGGGGAGCTGTTTTTT. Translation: CASRQGVNTGELFF.

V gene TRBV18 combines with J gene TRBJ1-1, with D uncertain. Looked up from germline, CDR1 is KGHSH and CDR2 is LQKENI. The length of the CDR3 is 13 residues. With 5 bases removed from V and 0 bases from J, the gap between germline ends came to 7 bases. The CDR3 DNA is TGTGCCAGCTCAGCGGTAATGAACACTGAAGCTTTCTTT. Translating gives CASSAVMNTEAFF.

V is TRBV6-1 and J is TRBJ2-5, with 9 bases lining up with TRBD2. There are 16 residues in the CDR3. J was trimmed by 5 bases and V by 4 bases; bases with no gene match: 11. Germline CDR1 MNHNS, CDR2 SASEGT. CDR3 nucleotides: TGTGCCAGCAGTGGAGGTAGCGGGAGAAGTGTGGAGACCCAGTACTTC. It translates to CASSGGSGRSVETQYF.